This section outlines one TCR beta chain sequence together with its context. Its antigen is not identified. These data originate in a study of molecular identifiers for immune sequencing clone quantification. Whole-study results and caveats: Reports indicate spiked Jurkat TCR RNA from one cell could be found among around 970,000 naive cells.

This CDR3 is built from 13 residues. Trimming removed 2 bases at V and 0 bases at J, with 4 bases between. Previously described methods and listed TCR primers were employed for the bulk TCR libraries. Via MiXCR, TCRdb re-called the PCR reads, giving one row per CDR3 protein. The repertoire holds under 100,000 distinct CDR3 sequences, with roughly 25% as singletons. The chain employs TRBV12-3 or TRBV12-4 and TRBJ1-1; D unresolved. Sequenced: naive CD8+ T cells from blood, with Jurkat cell RNA spiked in. Described subset: FACS-sorted CD8+CD4-CCR7+CD45RA+ naive T cells. This TCR came from a human donor in good health. Some libraries in this study had Jurkat cell RNA spiked in. CDR3 nucleotide sequence: TGTGCCAGCAGTTTAAATGTGAACACTGAAGCTTTCTTT. This codes for CASSLNVNTEAFF.